This T cell receptor beta chain was recorded in a study of blood T cell repertoires in COVID-19. Study information: In each case, the material was cDNA or gDNA derived from T cells, B-cell-depleted T cells, or PBMCs.

The Seattle patients joined while their infection was active and were tracked longitudinally afterward. In the study's own analysis: Researchers report that nucleated cell counts were estimated from reference gene primer amplification. Clones were read by immunoSEQ multiplex PCR, and TCRdb kept only the in-frame ones, dropping some. The DNA gave D and trimming, while V, J and clone size come from that table. Of just over 300,000 clones in the sample, 85% to 90% are singletons; the top ten hold 1.5% to 2%. V trimming: 5 bases; J trimming: 5 bases; junction bases outside the gene matches: 1. The CDR3 is made up of 14 amino acids. CDR1 and CDR2 (germline): SEHNR, FQNEAQ (reference sequence). About this clone: Other DNA sequences in this sample translate to the same CDR3.

Material: peripheral blood. The receptor was derived from a woman aged 30 to 39 with COVID-19, enrolled during active disease. The rearrangement uses TRBV7-9 and TRBJ1-4, with 11 bases that match TRBD1. The CDR3 DNA reads TGTGCCAGCAGCCGGGACAGGGGGAATGAAAAACTGTTTTTT. Its translation: CASSRDRGNEKLFF.